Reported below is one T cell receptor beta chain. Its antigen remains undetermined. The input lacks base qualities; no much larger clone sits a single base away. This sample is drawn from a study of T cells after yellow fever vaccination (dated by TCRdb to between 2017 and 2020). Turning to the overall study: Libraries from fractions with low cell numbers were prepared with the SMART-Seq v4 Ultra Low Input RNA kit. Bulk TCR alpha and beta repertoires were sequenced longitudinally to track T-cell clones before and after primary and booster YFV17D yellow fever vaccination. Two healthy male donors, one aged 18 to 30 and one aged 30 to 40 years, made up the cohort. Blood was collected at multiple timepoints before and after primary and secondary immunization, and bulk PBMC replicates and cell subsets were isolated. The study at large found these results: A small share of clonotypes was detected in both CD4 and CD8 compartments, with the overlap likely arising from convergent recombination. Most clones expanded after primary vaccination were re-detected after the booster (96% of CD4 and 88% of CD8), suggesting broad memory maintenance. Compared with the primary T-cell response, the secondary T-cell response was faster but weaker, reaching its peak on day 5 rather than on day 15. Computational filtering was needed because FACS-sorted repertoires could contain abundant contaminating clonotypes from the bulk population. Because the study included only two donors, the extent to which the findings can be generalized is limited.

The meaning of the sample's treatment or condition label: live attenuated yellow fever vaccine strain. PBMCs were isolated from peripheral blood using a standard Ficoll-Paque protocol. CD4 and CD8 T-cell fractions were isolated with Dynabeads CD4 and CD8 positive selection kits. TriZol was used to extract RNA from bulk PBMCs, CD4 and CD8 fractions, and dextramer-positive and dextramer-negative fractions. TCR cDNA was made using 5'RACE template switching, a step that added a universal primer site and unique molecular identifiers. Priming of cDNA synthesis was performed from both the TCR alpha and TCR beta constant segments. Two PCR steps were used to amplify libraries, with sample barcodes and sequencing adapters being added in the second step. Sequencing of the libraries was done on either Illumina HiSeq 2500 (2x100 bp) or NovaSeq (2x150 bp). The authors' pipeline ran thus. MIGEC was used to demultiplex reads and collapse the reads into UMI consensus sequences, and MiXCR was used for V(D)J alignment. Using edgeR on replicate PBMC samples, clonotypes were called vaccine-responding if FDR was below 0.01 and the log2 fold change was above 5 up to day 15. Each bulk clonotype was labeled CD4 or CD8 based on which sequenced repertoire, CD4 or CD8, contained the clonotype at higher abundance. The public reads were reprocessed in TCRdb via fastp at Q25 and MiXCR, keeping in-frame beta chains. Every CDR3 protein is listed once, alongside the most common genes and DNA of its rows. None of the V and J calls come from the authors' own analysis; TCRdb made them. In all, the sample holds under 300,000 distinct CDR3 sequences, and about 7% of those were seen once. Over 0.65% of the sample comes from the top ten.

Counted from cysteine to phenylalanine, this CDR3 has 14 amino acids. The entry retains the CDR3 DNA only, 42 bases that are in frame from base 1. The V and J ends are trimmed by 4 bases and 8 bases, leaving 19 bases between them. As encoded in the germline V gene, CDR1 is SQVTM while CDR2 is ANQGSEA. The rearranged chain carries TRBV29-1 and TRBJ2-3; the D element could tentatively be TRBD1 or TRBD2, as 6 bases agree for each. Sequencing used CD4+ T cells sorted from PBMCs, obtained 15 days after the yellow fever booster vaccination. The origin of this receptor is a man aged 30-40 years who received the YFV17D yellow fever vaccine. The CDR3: CSVVGTTRRGTQYF. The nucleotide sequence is TGCAGCGTTGTCGGGACAACTCGGAGGGGTACGCAGTATTTT.